This T cell receptor beta chain was profiled in a study of T cells of healthy individuals. TCRdb re-called the 5' RACE reads through MiXCR, storing one row per CDR3 protein. The sample includes 90,000 to 100,000 distinct CDR3 sequences, around 17% of them seen just once. Germline V gene sequence: CDR1 MNHEY, CDR2 SVGAGI. This CDR3 spans 14 amino acids. In the case of this clonotype: One base away lies a much larger clone, so this may be a sequencing read error.

The TCR comes from a human donor in good health. The genes are TRBV6-5 and TRBJ2-7, with D maybe TRBD2 (5 bases). CDR3 sequence (DNA): TGTGTCAGCAGCCGAAGGAGCGGCTCCTACGAGCAGTACTTC. Amino acid sequence: CVSSRRSGSYEQYF.